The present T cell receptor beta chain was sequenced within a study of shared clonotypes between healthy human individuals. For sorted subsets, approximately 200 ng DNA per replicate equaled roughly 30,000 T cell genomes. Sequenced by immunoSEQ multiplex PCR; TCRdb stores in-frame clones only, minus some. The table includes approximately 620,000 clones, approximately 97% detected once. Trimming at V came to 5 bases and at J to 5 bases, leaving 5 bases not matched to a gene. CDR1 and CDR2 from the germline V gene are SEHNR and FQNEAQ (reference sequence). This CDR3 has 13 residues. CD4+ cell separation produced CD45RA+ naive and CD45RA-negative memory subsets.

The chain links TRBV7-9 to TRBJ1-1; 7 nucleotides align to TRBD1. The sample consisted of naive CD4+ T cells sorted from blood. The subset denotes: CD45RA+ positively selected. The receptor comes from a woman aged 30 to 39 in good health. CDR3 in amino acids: CASSLTQGTEAFF. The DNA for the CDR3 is TGTGCCAGCAGCCTCACACAGGGGACTGAAGCTTTCTTT.